This T cell receptor (beta chain) is from a study of cytomegalovirus exposure and HLA in healthy donors. Points on this clone: Its matching antigen is unknown.

Study results and caveats: In vitro experiments confirmed that three CMV-associated chains were specific for CMV antigens.

A multiplex PCR was run with 60 Vbeta primers and 13 Jbeta primers. Assay: immunoSEQ multiplex PCR; the TCRdb copy retains only in-frame clones and omits some. The sample shows under 200,000 clones, about 88% of them seen only once. The germline CDR1 and CDR2 sequences are SGHNT and YENEEA. This CDR3 region has 14 residues. Deletions cut 5 bases from V and 4 bases from J, with 13 bases between. The TCR was taken from a woman in her 30s in good health and CMV-seronegative. The sequencing input was PBMCs. J is TRBJ2-3 and V is TRBV11-3; TRBD1 is a possible D gene (6 bases). This CDR3 is CASSPNRAADTQYF. CDR3 DNA: TGTGCCAGCAGCCCCAACAGGGCGGCAGATACGCAGTATTTT.